This T cell receptor beta chain was obtained from a study of OX40 agonist ivuxolimab in advanced cancers. About the study: One hepatocellular carcinoma and two cutaneous melanoma patients partially responded.

The repertoire was sequenced with immunoSEQ multiplex PCR; TCRdb's copy has only in-frame clones and lacks some. The data contain 60,000 to 85,000 clones, just under 90% of them singletons. The CDR3 consists of 15 residues. The V and J ends lost 1 base and 2 bases, in that order; junction bases with no gene match: 2. In germline, CDR1 is SGHTA, CDR2 FQGNSA. The sequence was obtained from an adult with an advanced solid tumor such as melanoma, head and neck, liver or kidney cancer. Sequenced here: CD4+ or CD8+ T cells sorted from blood, sampled in a trial of the OX40 agonist ivuxolimab. The chain has TRBV7-2 and TRBJ1-5; 7 positions match TRBD1. The CDR3 spells CASSLEGAGNQPQHF. In nucleotides, the CDR3 is TGTGCCAGCAGCTTAGAGGGGGCCGGCAATCAGCCCCAGCATTTT.